This T cell receptor beta chain was observed in a study of identical twins. The study, taken as a whole, reports: Alpha sequences out of frame and shared by twins had excess low generation probability.

Template switching created a universal primer site, and the cDNA included unique molecular identifiers. TCRdb independently ran MiXCR on the 5' RACE reads; one entry per CDR3 protein. The profile shows approximately 1.8 million distinct CDR3 sequences, less than 40% of them singletons. The CDR3 is 18 amino acids. The V end lost 3 bases, the J end lost 0 bases, and 15 bases lay between the germline ends. A note on this clonotype: The antigen remains unidentified.

The origin of this receptor is a newborn girl in good health. The source material was cord blood. The chain carries TRBV12-3 or TRBV12-4 and TRBJ2-6; D gene ambiguous. The CDR3, as DNA: TGTGCCAGCAGTTTGGTCGCAGGCAGTCTCTCTGGGGCCAACGTCCTGACTTTC. It codes for CASSLVAGSLSGANVLTF.